These T cell receptor beta chains were read from a single sample in a study of T-cell memory formation after mild COVID-19. A single record per CDR3 protein comes from TCRdb applying MiXCR to the 5' RACE reads. The sample comprises about 350,000 distinct CDR3 sequences, approximately 22% of which are singletons, and 21% rests with the top ten. The material sequenced was PBMCs or a T cell subset sorted from them (not recorded which). The receptor source for this set is a man younger than 30 who had mild COVID-19 (a few samples of this study predate the infection). Cell type and time point are not known. Both conserved end residues are part of each CDR3. Fields, in order: J gene, D gene, V gene, clone size, CDR3 protein, CDR3 DNA. The D gene is left open where the match is weak. Some rows mark clone size as missing; the rest say once, few, many or name a class of expanded clone.

>TRBJ2-2|-|TRBV20-1|many
CSARDLGQPNTGELFF
TGCAGTGCTAGAGATCTCGGACAGCCAAACACCGGGGAGCTGTTTTTT
>TRBJ2-7|-|TRBV5-1|-
CASRLDNYEQYF
TGCGCCAGCAGGCTGGATAACTACGAGCAGTACTTC
>TRBJ1-2|TRBD1|TRBV10-3|few
CAISEDRGIYGYTF
TGTGCCATCAGCGAGGACAGGGGGATCTATGGCTACACCTTC
>TRBJ2-2|TRBD1|TRBV29-1|few
CSVVRQGRTGELFF
TGCAGCGTTGTTCGACAGGGAAGGACCGGGGAGCTGTTTTTT
>TRBJ1-5|-|TRBV9|-
CASSVGESGPQHF
TGTGCCAGCAGCGTAGGGGAATCAGGGCCCCAGCATTTT
>TRBJ2-3|TRBD1|TRBV5-6|many
CASSSTGGTDTQYF
TGTGCCAGCAGCTCAACAGGGGGCACAGATACGCAGTATTTT
>TRBJ2-1|TRBD1|TRBV6-2/TRBV6-3|few
CASRFLPGQGAHYNEQFF
TGTGCCAGCAGATTTCTTCCGGGACAGGGGGCTCATTACAATGAGCAGTTCTTC
>TRBJ1-1|-|TRBV9|-
CASTRDSHNTEAFF
TGTGCCAGCACTCGTGACAGTCATAACACTGAAGCTTTCTTT
>TRBJ2-1|-|TRBV29-1|-
CSGGEMAGTYNEQFF
TGCAGCGGCGGTGAGATGGCGGGGACCTACAATGAGCAGTTCTTC
>TRBJ2-5|TRBD1|TRBV12-3/TRBV12-4|few
CASSSRQGAGETQYF
TGTGCCAGCAGCTCTAGACAGGGGGCAGGGGAGACCCAGTACTTC
>TRBJ2-1|-|TRBV11-2|few
CASSFAGSYNEQFF
TGTGCCAGCAGCTTCGCGGGCTCCTACAATGAGCAGTTCTTC
>TRBJ1-1|-|TRBV4-1|few
CASSQDRKGLNTEAFF
TGCGCCAGCAGCCAAGATAGGAAGGGGTTGAACACTGAAGCTTTCTTT
>TRBJ1-5|TRBD1|TRBV20-1|few
CSASSPGQGHLIGGQPQHF
TGCAGTGCCAGCTCGCCAGGACAGGGGCACCTCATTGGCGGGCAGCCCCAGCATTTT
>TRBJ2-1|-|TRBV14|many
CASSQGSGGAYNEQFF
TGTGCCAGCAGCCAAGGGTCCGGGGGCGCCTACAATGAGCAGTTCTTC
>TRBJ1-6|-|TRBV12-3/TRBV12-4|few
CASSLVPGGNSPLHF
TGTGCCAGCAGTTTGGTACCCGGGGGGAATTCACCCCTCCACTTT
>TRBJ2-5|TRBD2|TRBV12-5|-
CASSPGTSRETQYF
TGTGCTAGTTCCCCCGGGACTAGCAGGGAGACCCAGTACTTC